The 18 T cell receptor beta chains in this list originate from one sample, sequenced in a study of shared clonotypes between healthy human individuals. The table came from immunoSEQ multiplex PCR; TCRdb's copy has only in-frame clones and leaves some out. The sample includes some 1,400,000 clones, about 96% of them seen just once. Sequencing was carried out using naive CD4+ T cells sorted from blood. The subset denotes: CD45RA+ positively selected. These receptors all stem from a man aged 25-45 years in good health.

A remark on this clone: Other DNA variants within this sample encode the same CDR3. The gene calls are TRBV19 and TRBJ2-3; D is perhaps TRBD2 (6 bases). CDR1 and CDR2 (germline): LNHDA, SQIVND (reference sequence). With 5 bases removed from V and 6 bases from J, the gap between germline ends came to 6 bases. This CDR3 spans 11 amino acids. CDR3 DNA sequence: TGTGCCAGTAGTCGGGGGGATACGCAGTATTTT. It specifies CASSRGDTQYF.

V is TRBV19 and J is TRBJ2-7, with 8 bases matching TRBD1. Germline V lookup: CDR1 LNHDA, CDR2 SQIVND (reference sequence). Unmatched junction bases numbered 7, after V lost 4 bases and J lost 2 bases. The CDR3 has 15 residues. CDR3 sequence (DNA): TGTGCCAGTAGTAATGGACAGGGAAAAACCTACGAGCAGTACTTC. Its translation is CASSNGQGKTYEQYF.

The genes are TRBV29-1 and TRBJ1-2, with D tentatively TRBD1 (6 bases). From germline, CDR1 is SQVTM and CDR2 ANQGSEA. CDR3 length: 14 amino acids. The ends were cut back, 5 bases at V and 4 bases at J, with 17 bases in the middle. The CDR3 sequence: CSVIPRGQGYGYTF. DNA of the CDR3: TGCAGCGTTATTCCCAGGGGACAAGGCTATGGCTACACCTTC. Full variable domain (rest looked up from reference TRBV29-1 and TRBJ1-2): SAVISQKPSRDICQRGTSLTIQCQVDSQVTMMFWYRQQPGQSLTLIATANQGSEATYESGFVIDKFPISRPNLTFSTLTVSNMSPEDSSIYLCSVIPRGQGYGYTFGSGTRLTVV.

The chain combines TRBV9 with TRBJ2-5; TRBD1 is a possible D gene (6 bases). The germline V gene encodes CDR1 SGDLS and CDR2 YYNGEE. Deletions cut 0 bases from V and 2 bases from J, with 14 bases between. The length of the CDR3 is 16 residues. Written as DNA, the CDR3 is TGTGCCAGCAGCGTAGCCCCAGGGGCTACTCAAGAGACCCAGTACTTC. As protein: CASSVAPGATQETQYF.

This chain links TRBV4-1 with TRBJ1-4; perhaps TRBD1 as D (6 bases). The CDR3 extends over 16 amino acids. Germline-derived CDR1 and CDR2 are MGHRA and YSYEKL. The germline V and J ends were trimmed by 5 bases and 4 bases, with 17 bases remaining between them. For the CDR3, the DNA is TGCGCCAGCAGCTTTAACTTGGACAGCATTAATGAAAAACTGTTTTTT. Amino acid sequence: CASSFNLDSINEKLFF.

V gene TRBV5-4 combines with J gene TRBJ1-1; unclear D gene. Per germline, CDR1 SGHNT and CDR2 YYREEE (reference sequence). Trimming shortened V by 0 bases and J by 3 bases, and 21 bases separated the two germline ends. The CDR3 is 18 amino acids. CDR3 sequence: CASSLVGWETLQHTEAFF. CDR3 sequence (DNA): TGTGCCAGCAGCTTGGTTGGGTGGGAAACACTCCAGCACACTGAAGCTTTCTTT.

This chain links TRBV19 with TRBJ1-2; D uncertain. CDR1 and CDR2 (germline): LNHDA, SQIVND (reference sequence). The V end lost 8 bases, the J end lost 0 bases, and 16 bases lay between the germline ends. The CDR3 has 15 amino acids. The CDR3 is CASRKVSPANYGYTF. DNA of the CDR3: TGTGCCAGTCGTAAAGTCTCACCTGCTAACTATGGCTACACCTTC.

The V and J genes are TRBV18 and TRBJ1-2; the D gene is possibly TRBD1 (6 bases). CDR3 size: 16 residues. Germline V lookup: CDR1 KGHSH, CDR2 LQKENI. The V end lost 2 bases, the J end lost 2 bases, and 15 bases lay between the germline ends. The CDR3 DNA reads as TGTGCCAGCTCACCAAAGGAGGGGGAGCAGAACTATGGCTACACCTTC. Translated, it gives CASSPKEGEQNYGYTF.

CDR3 loop: CASSPGLAGSTGELFF. Written as DNA, the CDR3 is TGTGCCAGCAGCCCCGGACTAGCAGGAAGCACCGGGGAGCTGTTTTTT. The chain recombines TRBV11-2 with TRBJ2-2, with 8 positions matching TRBD2. The V gene end was trimmed by 5 bases and the J gene end by 4 bases; junction bases not matched to a gene: 9. CDR1 and CDR2 (germline): SGHAT, FQNNGV. There are 16 residues in the CDR3.

This sequence joins TRBV10-3 and TRBJ1-1; D is possibly TRBD1 (6 bases). The germline V and J ends were trimmed by 10 bases and 1 base, with 16 bases remaining between them. Germline V gene sequence: CDR1 ENHRY, CDR2 SYGVKD. The CDR3 is 14 amino acids. The CDR3 spells CATTFATGNTEAFF. The CDR3 coding sequence is TGTGCCACCACGTTCGCGACAGGGAACACTGAAGCTTTCTTT.

The CDR3 here is CASSWIITYEQYF. The CDR3 nucleotides are TGTGCCAGCAGCTGGATCATTACCTACGAGCAGTACTTC. This chain joins TRBV5-8 and TRBJ2-7; unclear D gene. CDR3 length: 13 amino acids. The V gene's germline CDR1 is SGHTS and CDR2 YDEGEE. The V gene lost 3 bases and the J gene lost 2 bases, with 9 bases spanning the gap.

This clone was picked up one time. The chain links TRBV14 to TRBJ2-3; no clear D gene. Trimming took 1 base from V and 5 from J, leaving 7 bases between them. Germline assignment: CDR1 SGHDN and CDR2 FVKESK. This CDR3 is built from 13 residues. The CDR3 DNA reads TGTGCCAGCAGCCAAGGGCACGGAGATACGCAGTATTTT. Protein product: CASSQGHGDTQYF.

J is TRBJ2-2 and V is TRBV14, with 8 positions matching TRBD2. J gave up 4 bases and V 3 bases, and 7 bases lay outside the gene matches. Germline values: CDR1 SGHDN, CDR2 FVKESK. The CDR3 extends over 16 amino acids. CDR3 amino acids: CASSQSSGRSTGELFF. CDR3 nucleotides: TGTGCCAGCAGCCAGTCAAGCGGGAGAAGCACCGGGGAGCTGTTTTTT.

The V and J genes are TRBV7-9 and TRBJ1-2, with D unresolved. Germline CDR1 SEHNR, CDR2 FQNEAQ (reference sequence). CDR3 size: 16 residues. The V end was cut by 1 base, the J end by 3 bases, with 15 bases between. CDR3 protein: CASSLDSRSTYYGYTF. In DNA, the CDR3 is TGTGCCAGCAGCTTAGATTCGAGGAGTACTTACTATGGCTACACCTTC.

This clone was detected a few times. The chain is built from TRBV2 and TRBJ2-4, with D perhaps TRBD1 (5 bases). CDR3 length: 11 amino acids. CDR1 and CDR2 (germline): SNHLY, FYNNEI. V was pared by 5 bases and J by 13 bases, with 12 bases between. The DNA of the CDR3 is TGTGCCAGCAGTTCGCAGGGCCCCCAGTACTTC. This gives the protein CASSSQGPQYF. Full variable domain (missing parts from reference TRBV2 and TRBJ2-4): EPEVTQTPSHQVTQMGQEVILRCVPISNHLYFYWYRQILGQKVEFLVSFYNNEISEKSEIFDDQFSVERPDGSNFTLKIRSTKLEDSAMYFCASSSQGPQYFGAGTRLSVL.

This chain links TRBV7-6 with TRBJ2-5; D unclear. V dropped 1 base and J dropped 5 bases, with 11 bases sitting between them. The CDR3 length is 14 residues. Germline CDR1 SGHVS, CDR2 FNYEAQ. The DNA of the CDR3 is TGTGCCAGCAGCTTAGTATCAGCCGAGGAGACCCAGTACTTC. It yields the protein CASSLVSAEETQYF.

V and J are TRBV6-1 and TRBJ1-4; D unresolved. Germline lookup yields CDR1 MNHNS and CDR2 SASEGT. V was clipped by 4 bases and J by 8 bases, with 14 bases between them. The CDR3 has 14 residues. CDR3 bases: TGTGCCAGCAGTGGAATAGGGTGGGGAGAAAAACTGTTTTTT. It yields the protein CASSGIGWGEKLFF.

The chain is built from TRBV19 and TRBJ1-1; D unresolved. The CDR3 contains 15 residues. V was shortened by 2 bases and J by 1 base, with 11 bases between the two germline ends. CDR1 and CDR2 (germline): LNHDA, SQIVND (reference sequence). CDR3 sequence (DNA): TGTGCCAGTAGTATAATGAAGGGCTGGAACACTGAAGCTTTCTTT. Amino acids: CASSIMKGWNTEAFF.